This TCR beta chain was sequenced for a study (dated by TCRdb to the mid-2010s). Receptors were amplified or captured by RT-PCR. Sequenced using an Illumina MiSeq. TCRdb reworked the public reads: Q25 trimming with fastp, MiXCR clone assembly, productive beta chains retained. Each entry merges the rows of one CDR3 protein and shows their most common DNA and genes. In all, the sample holds about 680,000 distinct CDR3 sequences, and more than 13% of those were seen once. Roughly 4% of the sample is held by the ten biggest clonotypes. Ends trimmed: V by 5 bases, J by 1 base; bases unmatched to a gene: 11. The CDR3, from cysteine to phenylalanine, totals 17 residues. Left in the record is the CDR3 DNA by itself, 51 bases read in frame from the first base. Via the germline V gene (reference sequence), CDR1 is MNHEY and CDR2 SMNVEV. Note on this clonotype: The specificity of this receptor is unknown. Per-nucleotide qualities are absent, and no much larger clonotype sits a single base away.

Input material: memory CD4+ T cells from blood. The rearrangement combines TRBV27 with TRBJ2-7; TRBD1 aligns with 10 central bases. This clonotype was obtained from a female donor in good health, serving as a healthy control. The sequenced DNA is TGTGCCAGCAGTCCTCGCGTCCGGGACAGGGGATCCTACGAGCAGTACTTC. Translated, this is CASSPRVRDRGSYEQYF.